Reported below is one T cell receptor beta chain. The data originate from a study of T cells in Graves' hyperthyroidism and ophthalmopathy. V was shortened by 5 bases and J by 11 bases, with 19 bases between the two germline ends. Germline V gene lookup returns CDR1 SEHNR and CDR2 FQNEAQ (reference sequence). CDR3 size: 15 residues. Template material for amplifying TCR beta CDR3 regions consisted of RNA transcripts. Using the HTBI primer set, a first-round RT-PCR was run on the TCR CDR3. MiXCR was run by TCRdb on the multiplex PCR reads, yielding one entry per CDR3 protein. The sample lists approximately 600,000 distinct CDR3 sequences; around 21% were seen once.

The receptor comes from a man aged 25 to 45 with Graves' ophthalmopathy. V usage is TRBV7-9 and J usage is TRBJ2-6; D is undetermined. The sample comprised blood. The CDR3 nucleotides are TGTGCCAGCAGCCTAGGGTGGACGGAGTTGGACGTCCTGACTTTC. Its translation: CASSLGWTELDVLTF.